This paragraph covers one TCR beta chain sequence. The data stem from a study of CD8+ T cells in alopecia areata. cDNA prepared by RNA extraction and subsequent reverse transcription served as the template for sequencing. Assay: immunoSEQ multiplex PCR; the TCRdb copy retains only in-frame clones and omits some. The data show approximately 200,000 clones, roughly 44% seen once. Noted treatment: oral pan-JAK inhibitor, 5-10 mg twice daily. CDR1 and CDR2 from the germline V gene are SGHVS and FQNEAQ. This CDR3 contains 14 residues. Trimming cost V 4 bases and J 6 bases, with 13 bases left between them. This TCR was recovered from a human donor with alopecia areata. The specimen was CD4+ T cells sorted from blood, collected at approximately week 39, from a patient treated with tofacitinib. The chain employs TRBV7-8 and TRBJ1-5; D unresolved. Written as DNA, the CDR3 is TGTGCCAGCAGCTCCCAATCAGGTTTTCAGCCCCAGCATTTT. It specifies CASSSQSGFQPQHF.